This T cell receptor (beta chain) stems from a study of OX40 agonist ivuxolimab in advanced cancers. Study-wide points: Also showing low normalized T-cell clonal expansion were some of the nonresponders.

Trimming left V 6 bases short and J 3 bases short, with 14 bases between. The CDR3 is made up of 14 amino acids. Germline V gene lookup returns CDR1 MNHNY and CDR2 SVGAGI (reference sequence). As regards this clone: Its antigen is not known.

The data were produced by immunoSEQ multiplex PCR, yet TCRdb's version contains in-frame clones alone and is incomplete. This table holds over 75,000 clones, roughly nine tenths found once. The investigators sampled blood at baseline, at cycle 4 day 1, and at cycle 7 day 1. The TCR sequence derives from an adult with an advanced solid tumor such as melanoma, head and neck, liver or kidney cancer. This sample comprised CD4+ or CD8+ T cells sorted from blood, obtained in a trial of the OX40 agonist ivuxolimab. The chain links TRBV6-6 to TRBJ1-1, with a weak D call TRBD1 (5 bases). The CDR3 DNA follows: TGTGCCAGCAGCCTAGGGGCTGGCGACACTGAAGCTTTCTTT. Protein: CASSLGAGDTEAFF.